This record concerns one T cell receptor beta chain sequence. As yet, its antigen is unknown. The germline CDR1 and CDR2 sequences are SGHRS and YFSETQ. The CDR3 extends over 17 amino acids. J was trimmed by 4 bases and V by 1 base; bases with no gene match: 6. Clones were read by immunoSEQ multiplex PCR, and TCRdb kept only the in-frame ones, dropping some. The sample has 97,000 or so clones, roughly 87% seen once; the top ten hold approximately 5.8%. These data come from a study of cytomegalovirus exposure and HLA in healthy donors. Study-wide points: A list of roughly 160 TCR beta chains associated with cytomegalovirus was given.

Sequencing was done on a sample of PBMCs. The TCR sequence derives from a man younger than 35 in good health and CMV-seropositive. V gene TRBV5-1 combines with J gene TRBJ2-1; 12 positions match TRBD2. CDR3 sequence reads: CASSLTSSGGGYNEQFF. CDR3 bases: TGCGCCAGCAGCTTGACATCTAGCGGGGGGGGATACAATGAGCAGTTCTTC.